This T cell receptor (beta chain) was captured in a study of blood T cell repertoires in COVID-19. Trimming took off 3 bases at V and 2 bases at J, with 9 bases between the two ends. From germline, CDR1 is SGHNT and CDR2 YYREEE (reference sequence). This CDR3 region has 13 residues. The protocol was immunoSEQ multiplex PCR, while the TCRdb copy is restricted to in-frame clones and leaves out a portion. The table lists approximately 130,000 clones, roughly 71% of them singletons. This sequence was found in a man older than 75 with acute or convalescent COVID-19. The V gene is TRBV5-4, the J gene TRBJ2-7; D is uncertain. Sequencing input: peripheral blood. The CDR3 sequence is CASSSTTTYEQYF. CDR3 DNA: TGTGCCAGCAGCTCTACCACGACCTACGAGCAGTACTTC.